The 9 T cell receptor beta chains presented below share a single source sample, sequenced in a study of T-cell memory formation after mild COVID-19. TCRdb independently ran MiXCR on the 5' RACE reads; one entry per CDR3 protein. The data hold hundreds of thousands of distinct CDR3 sequences, with about 15% observed a single time. The sequenced sample consisted of PBMCs or a T cell subset sorted from them (not recorded which). These receptors came from a young man who had mild COVID-19 (a few samples of this study predate the infection). Cell type and time point are not known.

This chain uses TRBV7-2 with TRBJ2-7; D ambiguous. The CDR3 loop spans 13 amino acids. Germline V gene data show CDR1 as SGHTA and CDR2 as FQGNSA. Trimming took off 0 bases at V and 7 bases at J, with 10 bases between the two ends. The CDR3 bases are TGTGCCAGCAGCTTAGCTGCGGTGGGGGAGCAGTACTTC. It encodes CASSLAAVGEQYF.

In this sample, this clonotype turned up a few times. The V and J genes are TRBV11-2 and TRBJ1-3; D is unclear. The CDR3 is 14 amino acids. CDR1 and CDR2 from the germline V gene are SGHAT and FQNNGV. Trimming shortened V by 3 bases and J by 2 bases, and 8 bases separated the two germline ends. In DNA form, the CDR3 reads TGTGCCAGCAGCTTCGTGGACGCTGGAAACACCATATATTTT. This codes for CASSFVDAGNTIYF.

This clonotype was found a few times. The chain links TRBV2 to TRBJ1-6; perhaps TRBD1 as D (6 bases). Germline lookup yields CDR1 SNHLY and CDR2 FYNNEI. This CDR3 has 14 residues. Between the trimmed V and J ends, which lost 8 bases and 4 bases, there was a span of 12 bases. In nucleotides, the CDR3 is TGTGCCAGCGGGGGCCAGGATTATAATTCACCCCTCCACTTT. Amino acids: CASGGQDYNSPLHF.

This clonotype has just a few counts. The gene calls are TRBV30 and TRBJ2-7; maybe TRBD2 (6 bases). The CDR3 totals 13 residues. With 2 bases removed from V and 1 base from J, the gap between germline ends came to 9 bases. In germline, CDR1 is GTSNPN, CDR2 SVGIG (reference sequence). CDR3 sequence (DNA): TGTGCCTGGAGTTCTCTAGCGTCCTACGAGCAGTACTTC. Residues: CAWSSLASYEQYF.

This clonotype was seen only a few times. The chain employs TRBV18 and TRBJ2-1, with D tentatively TRBD1 (6 bases). V lost 6 bases and J lost 0, with 12 bases in between. The CDR3 extends over 15 amino acids. Per germline, CDR1 KGHSH and CDR2 LQKENI. The CDR3 sequence: CASSPDRSSYNEQFF. The CDR3, as DNA: TGTGCCAGCTCTCCGGACAGAAGCTCCTACAATGAGCAGTTCTTC.

This clonotype came up a few times. The chain couples TRBV12-3 or TRBV12-4 to TRBJ2-7; D tentatively reads TRBD1 or TRBD2 (6 bases each). The CDR3 is 15 amino acids. Between the trimmed V and J ends, which lost 3 bases and 6 bases, there was a span of 18 bases. This CDR3 is CASSLIPGALSEQYF. The CDR3 nucleotides are TGTGCCAGCAGTTTGATCCCGGGGGCCCTATCCGAGCAGTACTTC.

CDR3 residues: CASSPWVAGGYVVVNNEQFF. The CDR3 DNA is TGTGCCAGCAGCCCCTGGGTAGCGGGGGGGTATGTGGTCGTGAACAATGAGCAGTTCTTC. The gene calls are TRBV5-6 and TRBJ2-1; 11 positions agree with TRBD2. This CDR3 is built from 20 residues. Germline V gives CDR1 SGHDT, CDR2 YYEEEE. After removal of 4 bases from V and 5 bases from J, the junction contained 20 bases not matched to a gene.

V is TRBV7-2 and J is TRBJ2-7, with a weak D call TRBD2 (5 bases). CDR1 and CDR2 from the germline V gene are SGHTA and FQGNSA. V was clipped by 2 bases and J by 3 bases, with 8 bases between them. The CDR3 sequence is 13 residues long. The CDR3 region is CASSLFGNYEQYV. The CDR3, as DNA: TGTGCCAGCAGCTTATTCGGGAACTACGAGCAGTACGTC.

This clonotype was detected only a few times. The chain links TRBV4-1 to TRBJ1-2; D possibly corresponds to TRBD1 (5 bases). Trimming shortened V by 3 bases and J by 3 bases, and 14 bases separated the two germline ends. Germline V gives CDR1 MGHRA, CDR2 YSYEKL. This CDR3 has 15 amino acids. The CDR3 loop is CASSHRGGMDYGYTF. The CDR3 nucleotides read TGCGCCAGCAGCCACCGGGGGGGGATGGACTATGGCTACACCTTC.